This T cell receptor (beta chain) emerged from a study of blood T cell repertoires in COVID-19. The germline V gene has CDR1 SGDLS and CDR2 YYNGEE. The CDR3 extends over 16 amino acids. V lost 5 bases and J lost 6; bases outside the gene matches: 10. Only in-frame clones appear in the TCRdb table, and some are missing; sequencing was by immunoSEQ multiplex PCR. The sample contains about 400,000 clones, approximately 88% of which appear only once. The specimen sequenced was peripheral blood. The receptor was isolated from a man in his forties with acute or convalescent COVID-19. The chain carries TRBV9 and TRBJ2-1, with 11 bases lining up with TRBD2. CDR3 nucleotides: TGTGCCAGCAGTCCCCTTAGCGGGAGGGCCCTCAATGAGCAGTTCTTC. It codes for CASSPLSGRALNEQFF.